The sequence of this T cell receptor beta chain was determined in a study of regulatory T cells in long-lasting Graves disease. Study-level background: Antithyroid drug exposure in newly diagnosed Graves' patients had lasted under 3 months.

Points from the study as a whole: Newly diagnosed disease favored TRBV20-1 and TRBJ2-1 over persistent disease.

The CDR3 runs 14 residues. V was shortened by 5 bases and J by 0 bases, with 11 bases between the two germline ends. The germline CDR1 and CDR2 sequences are PRHDT and FYEKMQ (reference sequence). The time point denotes: newly diagnosed GD, antithyroid drugs for less than 3 months. The authors made the TCR library using RNA they extracted from PBMCs. With iRepertoire HTBI primers and Arm-PCR of CDR3 regions, TCR beta libraries were built. In TCRdb, the multiplex PCR reads were re-called with MiXCR into one record per CDR3 protein. The data show 400,000 to 500,000 distinct CDR3 sequences, roughly 15% seen once. This clonotype was picked up many times. Its antigen is not identified. Another study also made use of these data, one on T cells in Graves' hyperthyroidism and ophthalmopathy. From that study: The TCR CDR3 first-round RT-PCR relied on the HTBI primer set.

V usage is TRBV13 and J usage is TRBJ2-7; a possible D gene is TRBD2 (6 bases). The sequence derives from a woman aged 45-60 years with Graves disease. Here the sequenced sample was peripheral blood mononuclear cells (PBMCs), taken at new diagnosis, from a patient treated with antithyroid drugs. CDR3: CASSRGRGSYEQYF. The CDR3 DNA sequence: TGTGCCAGCAGCCGCGGGCGGGGCTCCTACGAGCAGTACTTC.